Below, 16 T cell receptor beta chains from the same sample are listed, as sequenced in a study of T-cell reconstitution after alpha-beta-depleted transplantation in children. For TCRbeta, the library was prepared with unique molecular identifiers. TCRdb reprocessed the PCR reads with MiXCR, giving one entry per CDR3 protein. Among roughly 500,000 distinct CDR3 sequences listed, roughly 18% were seen once. Source: PBMCs from the stem cell graft donor, taken from the stem cell graft. The receptors stem from a human donor who donated a stem cell graft to a child with acute lymphoblastic leukemia.

In its sample, this clonotype was seen a few times. Here the CDR3 reads CASSLGIPHEQYF. CDR3 coding DNA: TGTGCCAGCAGCTTAGGCATTCCCCACGAGCAGTACTTC. This chain uses TRBV7-9 with TRBJ2-7; D remains unclear. Germline CDR1 is SEHNR and CDR2 is FQNEAQ (reference sequence). The germline V and J ends were trimmed by 1 base and 5 bases, with 9 bases remaining between them. The CDR3 loop spans 13 amino acids.

This chain joins TRBV29-1 and TRBJ2-5, with D unresolved. Trimming stripped 4 bases from V and 2 bases from J, with 11 bases between. Germline loops: CDR1 SQVTM, CDR2 ANQGSEA. The length of the CDR3 is 13 residues. This CDR3 is CSVVGNSQETQYF. DNA of the CDR3: TGCAGCGTTGTCGGAAATTCTCAAGAGACCCAGTACTTC.

This clonotype was seen a handful of times. The rearrangement uses TRBV3-1 and TRBJ1-2, with D maybe TRBD1 (5 bases). CDR3 length: 15 residues. Trimming took off 2 bases at V and 8 bases at J, with 18 bases between the two ends. Germline values: CDR1 LGHDT, CDR2 YNNKEL (reference sequence). The CDR3 spells CASSQPVGGADGYTF. The CDR3 DNA reads as TGTGCCAGCAGCCAACCGGTTGGAGGGGCGGACGGCTACACCTTC.

The chain combines TRBV5-1 with TRBJ2-7, with 8 bases lining up with TRBD2. The V gene's germline CDR1 is SGHRS and CDR2 YFSETQ. J gave up 5 bases and V 1 base, and 8 bases lay outside the gene matches. The CDR3 extends over 15 amino acids. As DNA, the CDR3 is TGCGCCAGCAGCTTGCGCAGCGGGAGATCCGACGAGCAGTACTTC. This sequence encodes CASSLRSGRSDEQYF.

The chain is built from TRBV4-1 and TRBJ2-7; D is undetermined. CDR3 length equals 13 residues. Looked up from germline, CDR1 is MGHRA and CDR2 is YSYEKL. Trimming took off 5 bases at V and 2 bases at J, with 10 bases between the two ends. CDR3 in amino acids: CASSVAEAYEQYF. Written as DNA, the CDR3 is TGCGCCAGCAGCGTCGCCGAGGCCTACGAGCAGTACTTC.

CDR3 nucleotide sequence: TGTGCCAGCAGCTCAAGCCCGGTCTACGAGCAGTACTTC. The encoded protein is CASSSSPVYEQYF. This chain uses TRBV11-2 with TRBJ2-7; D is ambiguous. Germline CDR1 reads SGHAT; CDR2 reads FQNNGV. The CDR3 sequence is 13 residues long. V shed 4 bases and J shed 3 bases, with 10 bases lying between them.

This chain links TRBV27 with TRBJ2-1; D is unclear. CDR3 size: 14 residues. The ends were cut back, 2 bases at V and 5 bases at J, with 10 bases in the middle. Germline V lookup: CDR1 MNHEY, CDR2 SMNVEV (reference sequence). Written as DNA, the CDR3 is TGTGCCAGCAGTTTACTTCTAGACGACAATGAGCAGTTCTTC. Protein product: CASSLLLDDNEQFF.

In its sample, this clonotype was seen a few times. The J gene is TRBJ1-3, the V gene TRBV7-9; D remains ambiguous. Trimming removed 5 bases from V and 0 bases from J, with 8 bases in between. This CDR3 has 14 residues. CDR1 is SEHNR, CDR2 FQNEAQ, per germline (reference sequence). The CDR3 nucleotides are TGTGCCAGCAGCAGCATGGTCTCTGGAAACACCATATATTTT. Its protein product is CASSSMVSGNTIYF.

The J gene is TRBJ1-1, the V gene TRBV12-3 or TRBV12-4, with no clear D. Trimming stripped 6 bases from V and 10 bases from J, with 12 bases between. The CDR3 is 11 residues long. In DNA, the CDR3 is TGTGCCAGCAGCCCCGGCGGGGTAGCTTTCTTT. Amino acid sequence: CASSPGGVAFF.

The chain employs TRBV4-1 and TRBJ2-1; TRBD2 matches 7 bases. CDR3 length: 15 amino acids. Germline V lookup: CDR1 MGHRA, CDR2 YSYEKL. With 1 base clipped from V and 7 bases from J, the junction kept 7 bases outside the gene matches. The CDR3 DNA is TGCGCCAGCAGCCAAGGCGGTAGCGGGCGAAATGAGCAGTTCTTC. This codes for CASSQGGSGRNEQFF.

The chain is built from TRBV7-3 and TRBJ2-1; 12 positions match TRBD2. Germline CDR1 is SGHTA and CDR2 is FQGTGA. This CDR3 has 19 residues. The V gene end was trimmed by 1 base and the J gene end by 3 bases; junction bases not matched to a gene: 10. The CDR3 DNA reads as TGTGCCAGCAGCTTAAGGCCCCTAGCGGGAGGGCCGTACTACAATGAGCAGTTCTTC. Amino acid sequence: CASSLRPLAGGPYYNEQFF.

This clonotype was seen more than once but under ten times. V and J are TRBV29-1 and TRBJ2-1; no clear D. CDR1 is SQVTM, CDR2 ANQGSEA, per germline. The CDR3 runs 15 residues. Trimming pared 4 bases from V and 1 base from J, leaving 14 bases between. The CDR3 DNA follows: TGCAGCGTTGTCAGGACCCTCGGTTCCTACAATGAGCAGTTCTTC. This translates into CSVVRTLGSYNEQFF.

Concerning this clonotype itself: One end of the junction does not line up with germline, which may come from a read error. The J gene is TRBJ1-5, the V gene TRBV4-1; D call uncertain. The germline CDR1 and CDR2 sequences are MGHRA and YSYEKL. This CDR3 has 17 residues. The CDR3: CASSQGWGEDSNQPHHF. The DNA of the CDR3 is TGCGCCAGCAGCCAAGGGTGGGGAGAAGATAGCAATCAGCCCCATCATTTT.

The chain recombines TRBV20-1 with TRBJ2-7, with 7 bases that match TRBD1. The CDR3 loop spans 16 amino acids. V trimming: 5 bases; J trimming: 4 bases; junction bases outside the gene matches: 17. Looked up from germline, CDR1 is DFQATT and CDR2 is SNEGSKA (reference sequence). The CDR3 loop reads CSAGHLQGKVPYEQYF. In DNA form, the CDR3 reads TGCAGTGCTGGTCACCTACAGGGGAAGGTTCCTTACGAGCAGTACTTC.

The chain couples TRBV24-1 to TRBJ2-5, with D possibly TRBD2 on 6 matching bases. Germline assignment: CDR1 KGHDR and CDR2 SFDVKD. CDR3 size: 13 residues. V shed 11 bases and J shed 5 bases, with 17 bases lying between them. In nucleotides, the CDR3 is TGTGCCAACGGGACTTCCGTCCGGGAGACCCAGTACTTC. As protein: CANGTSVRETQYF.

This clonotype was seen a handful of times. The chain carries TRBV11-3 and TRBJ2-2; D is ambiguous. Germline values: CDR1 SGHNT, CDR2 YENEEA. The CDR3 contains 14 residues. Trimming shortened V by 1 base and J by 6 bases, and 9 bases separated the two germline ends. The CDR3 sequence: CASSLASGSGELFF. In DNA form, the CDR3 reads TGTGCCAGCAGCTTAGCGTCCGGGTCCGGGGAGCTGTTTTTT.